This T cell receptor beta chain was identified during a study of cytomegalovirus exposure and HLA in healthy donors. The V end lost 1 base, the J end lost 5 bases, and 11 bases lay between the germline ends. CDR1 and CDR2 (germline): LNHDA, SQIVND (reference sequence). The CDR3 covers 15 residues. The PCR used 60 Vbeta and 13 Jbeta primers. Using immunoSEQ multiplex PCR, the repertoire was profiled, and TCRdb retains in-frame clones only, with some absent. In the table there are about 120,000 clones, around 60% of which are singletons. Sequencing was performed on PBMCs. V is TRBV19 and J is TRBJ2-2; perhaps TRBD1 as D (5 bases). The sequence derives from a middle-aged man in good health and CMV-seropositive. The CDR3 region is CASSIGSSGTGELFF. CDR3 sequence (DNA): TGTGCCAGTAGTATAGGATCGTCAGGGACCGGGGAGCTGTTTTTT.